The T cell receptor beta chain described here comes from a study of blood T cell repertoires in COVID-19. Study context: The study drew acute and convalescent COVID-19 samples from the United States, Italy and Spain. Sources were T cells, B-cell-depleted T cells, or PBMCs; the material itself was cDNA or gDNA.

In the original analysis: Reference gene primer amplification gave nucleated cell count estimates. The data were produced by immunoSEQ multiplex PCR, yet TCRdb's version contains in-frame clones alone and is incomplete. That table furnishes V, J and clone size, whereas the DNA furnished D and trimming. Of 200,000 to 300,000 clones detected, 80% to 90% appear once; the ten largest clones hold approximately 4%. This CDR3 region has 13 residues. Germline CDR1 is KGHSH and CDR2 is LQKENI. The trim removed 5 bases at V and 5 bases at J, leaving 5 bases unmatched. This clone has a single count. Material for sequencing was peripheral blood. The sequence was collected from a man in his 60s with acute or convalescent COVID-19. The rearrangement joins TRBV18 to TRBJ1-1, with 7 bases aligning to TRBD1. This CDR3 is CASSGDRVTEAFF. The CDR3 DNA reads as TGTGCCAGCTCAGGAGACAGGGTTACTGAAGCTTTCTTT.